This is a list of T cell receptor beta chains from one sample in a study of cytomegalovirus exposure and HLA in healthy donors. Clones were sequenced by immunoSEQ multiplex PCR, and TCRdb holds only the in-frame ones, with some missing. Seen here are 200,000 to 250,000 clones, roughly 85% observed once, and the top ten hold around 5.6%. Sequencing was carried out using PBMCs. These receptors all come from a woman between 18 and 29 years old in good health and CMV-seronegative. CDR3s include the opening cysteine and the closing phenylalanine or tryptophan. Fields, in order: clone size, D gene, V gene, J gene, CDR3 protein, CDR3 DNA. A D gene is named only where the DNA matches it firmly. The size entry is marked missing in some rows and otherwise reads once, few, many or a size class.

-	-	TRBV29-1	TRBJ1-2	CSVEAGRVAGYTF	TGCAGCGTTGAAGCAGGCAGGGTGGCTGGCTACACCTTC
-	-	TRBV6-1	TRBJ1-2	CASSEGSSGGHGGYTF	TGTGCCAGCAGTGAAGGGTCCTCTGGGGGCCATGGTGGCTACACCTTC
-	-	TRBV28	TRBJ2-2	CASSLRAIGELFF	TGTGCCAGCAGTTTAAGGGCGATCGGGGAGCTGTTTTTT
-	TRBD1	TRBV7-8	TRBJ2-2	CASTTRTGWGTGELFF	TGTGCCAGCACCACCCGGACAGGGTGGGGCACCGGGGAGCTGTTTTTT
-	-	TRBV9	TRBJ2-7	CASSVASSSYEQYF	TGTGCCAGCAGCGTAGCGTCCAGCTCCTACGAGCAGTACTTC
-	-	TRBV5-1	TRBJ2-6	CASSLQATGANVLTF	TGCGCCAGCAGCTTGCAGGCTACTGGGGCCAACGTCCTGACTTTC
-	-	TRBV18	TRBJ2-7	CASSPPYPNSYEQYF	TGTGCCAGCTCACCACCCTACCCTAACTCCTACGAGCAGTACTTC
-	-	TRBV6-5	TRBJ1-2	CASSHTTNDYGYTF	TGTGCCAGCAGCCACACCACAAACGACTATGGCTACACCTTC
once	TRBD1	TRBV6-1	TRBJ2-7	CASSGTGQGVYGGQYF	TGTGCCAGCAGTGGGACCGGGCAGGGGGTGTATGGTGGGCAGTACTTC
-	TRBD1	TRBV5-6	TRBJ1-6	CASSLDRGLSSYNSPLHF	TGTGCCAGCAGCTTGGACAGGGGGCTTAGCTCCTATAATTCACCCCTCCACTTT
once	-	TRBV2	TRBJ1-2	CASSSGTVYGYTF	TGTGCCAGCAGTTCCGGGACGGTTTATGGCTACACCTTC
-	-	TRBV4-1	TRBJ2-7	CASSPSTEWYEQYF	TGCGCCAGCAGCCCGTCTACAGAGTGGTACGAGCAGTACTTC
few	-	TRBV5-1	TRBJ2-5	CASSSQETQYF	TGCGCCAGCAGCTCCCAAGAGACCCAGTACTTC
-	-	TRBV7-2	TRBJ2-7	CASSRMGLDGGSYEQYF	TGTGCCAGCAGCCGCATGGGACTTGACGGAGGCTCCTACGAGCAGTACTTC
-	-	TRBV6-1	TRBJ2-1	CASSGGMRAYNEQFF	TGTGCCAGCAGTGGAGGGATGCGAGCCTACAATGAGCAGTTCTTC
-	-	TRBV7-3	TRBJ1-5	CASSLGPDQPQHF	TGTGCCAGCAGCTTGGGTCCAGATCAGCCCCAGCATTTT
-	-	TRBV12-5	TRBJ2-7	CASGTGHEQYF	TGTGCTAGTGGTACCGGGCACGAGCAGTACTTC
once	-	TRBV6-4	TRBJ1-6	CASSDGRNNSPLHF	TGTGCCAGCAGTGACGGCAGAAATAATTCACCCCTCCACTTT
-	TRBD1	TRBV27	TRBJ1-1	CASSTGQGAVAFF	TGTGCCAGCAGTACGGGACAGGGGGCTGTAGCTTTCTTT
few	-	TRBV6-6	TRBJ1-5	CASSYRDVNQPQHF	TGTGCCAGCAGCTACCGGGACGTCAATCAGCCCCAGCATTTT
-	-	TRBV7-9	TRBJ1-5	CASSLAVDQPQHF	TGTGCCAGCAGCTTAGCTGTTGATCAGCCCCAGCATTTT
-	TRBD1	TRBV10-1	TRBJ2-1	CASSESRQGGYNEQFF	TGCGCCAGCAGTGAGTCTCGACAGGGTGGCTACAATGAGCAGTTCTTC
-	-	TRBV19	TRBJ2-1	CASSIDYNEQFF	TGTGCCAGTAGTATAGACTACAATGAGCAGTTCTTC
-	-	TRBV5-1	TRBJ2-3	CASSPGDTDTQYF	TGCGCCAGCAGCCCCGGGGACACAGATACGCAGTATTTT
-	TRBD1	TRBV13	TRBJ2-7	CASSLGQGVKYEQYF	TGTGCCAGCAGCTTGGGACAGGGGGTGAAATACGAGCAGTACTTC